This T cell receptor (beta chain) is from a study of blood T cell repertoires in COVID-19. Study-level information: Acute and convalescent COVID-19 specimens originated in the United States, Italy and Spain. T cells, B-cell-depleted T cells, or PBMCs supplied cDNA or gDNA.

Some clones are missing from TCRdb's copy, which holds only in-frame ones; the method was immunoSEQ multiplex PCR. Of over 450,000 clones in the sample, roughly nine tenths were seen once. The Seattle patients joined while their infection was active and were tracked longitudinally afterward. The CDR3 runs to 15 residues. Germline V gives CDR1 GTSNPN, CDR2 SVGIG (reference sequence). V gave up 2 bases and J gave up 4 bases, with 15 bases separating them. In its sample, this clone was seen once. The sequenced sample was peripheral blood. This chain joins TRBV30 and TRBJ1-3; D unclear. The source of this sequence is a woman aged 50 to 65 with COVID-19, enrolled during active disease. CDR3 in amino acids: CAWSPNKPVGNTIYF. For the CDR3, the DNA is TGTGCCTGGAGTCCGAATAAGCCCGTGGGAAACACCATATATTTT.